This entry lists 27 T cell receptor beta chains sequenced from one sample in a study of T cell responses to AZD1222 COVID-19 vaccine. The repertoire was sequenced with immunoSEQ multiplex PCR; TCRdb's copy has only in-frame clones and lacks some. The sample lists about 140,000 clones; almost 90% were seen once. Sample: peripheral blood, taken on day 0 of AZD1222 vaccination. Receptors originate from an adult in good health.

The chain is built from TRBV7-8 and TRBJ2-1; D is perhaps TRBD1 or TRBD2 (5 bases each). CDR3 size: 14 residues. Germline values: CDR1 SGHVS, CDR2 FQNEAQ. V lost 1 base, J lost 8 bases, and 12 bases lay in between. As DNA, the CDR3 is TGTGCCAGCAGCTTAGTCCGGGACCGTCATGAGCAGTTCTTC. It encodes CASSLVRDRHEQFF.

The V and J genes are TRBV28 and TRBJ2-1, with 13 bases fitting TRBD2. This CDR3 spans 14 amino acids. V lost 6 bases and J lost 5; bases outside the gene matches: 1. Germline V gives CDR1 MDHEN, CDR2 SYDVKM. The CDR3 DNA sequence: TGTGCCAGCAGGGGGACTAGCGGGAACAATGAGCAGTTCTTC. Translated, it gives CASRGTSGNNEQFF.

The rearrangement uses TRBV2 and TRBJ1-6; D may be TRBD1 (6 bases). This CDR3 contains 13 residues. CDR1 SNHLY and CDR2 FYNNEI come from the germline V gene. The V and J ends lost 7 bases and 3 bases respectively, with 7 bases between them. CDR3 sequence: CASKGDYNSPLHF. The DNA of the CDR3 is TGTGCCAGCAAGGGGGACTATAATTCACCCCTCCACTTT. The whole variable domain, filled in from reference TRBV2 and TRBJ1-6, reads EPEVTQTPSHQVTQMGQEVILRCVPISNHLYFYWYRQILGQKVEFLVSFYNNEISEKSEIFDDQFSVERPDGSNFTLKIRSTKLEDSAMYFCASKGDYNSPLHFGNGTRLTVT.

This rearrangement joins TRBV7-2 to TRBJ2-2; D may be TRBD1 or TRBD2 (5 bases each). This CDR3 has 15 residues. Germline CDR1 reads SGHTA; CDR2 reads FQGNSA. Trimming pared 6 bases from V and 1 base from J, leaving 12 bases between. CDR3 sequence reads: CASRFGTVNTGELFF. The CDR3 coding sequence is TGTGCCAGCAGATTCGGGACCGTGAACACCGGGGAGCTGTTTTTT.

The CDR3 sequence: CASSLVGVYEQYF. CDR3 sequence (DNA): TGTGCCAGCAGCTTAGTTGGGGTGTACGAGCAGTACTTC. The rearrangement links TRBV7-9 to TRBJ2-7; D unresolved. The CDR3 length is 13 residues. CDR1 and CDR2 (germline): SEHNR, FQNEAQ (reference sequence). V shed 1 base and J shed 4 bases, with 8 bases lying between them.

This sequence joins TRBV6-2 or TRBV6-3 and TRBJ1-5, with D hard to call. The CDR3 covers 13 residues. Germline lookup yields CDR1 MNHEY and CDR2 SVGEGT. V was trimmed by 4 bases and J by 9 bases, leaving 13 bases between them. The CDR3 nucleotides are TGTGCCAGCAGTTGGGTATCAGAGGGGCCCCAGCATTTT. Translating gives CASSWVSEGPQHF.

This chain uses TRBV5-4 with TRBJ1-1; D uncertain. The CDR3 spans 15 residues. CDR1 is SGHNT, CDR2 YYREEE, per germline (reference sequence). V was shortened by 0 bases and J by 4 bases, with 13 bases between the two germline ends. The CDR3 nucleotides are TGTGCCAGCAGCTTGGGGGTCGAACCTGGCACTGAAGCTTTCTTT. It specifies CASSLGVEPGTEAFF.

This clone was seen a few times. The V gene is TRBV5-1, the J gene TRBJ1-3; D not resolved. CDR3 size: 12 residues. V was clipped by 0 bases and J by 4 bases, with 2 bases between them. Germline CDR1 is SGHRS and CDR2 is YFSETQ. This CDR3 reads CASSLDGNTIYF. CDR3 bases: TGCGCCAGCAGCTTGGACGGAAACACCATATATTTT.

V usage is TRBV6-2 or TRBV6-3 and J usage is TRBJ2-7, with a tentative D call TRBD1 (6 bases). The germline V gene encodes CDR1 MNHEY and CDR2 SVGEGT. The CDR3 extends over 16 amino acids. Trimming left V 4 bases short and J 0 bases short, with 16 bases between. In DNA form, the CDR3 reads TGTGCCAGCAGTTGGTTTGGGGGCGAGTTCTCCTACGAGCAGTACTTC. Encoded protein: CASSWFGGEFSYEQYF.

V gene TRBV19 combines with J gene TRBJ2-3, with 8 bases matching TRBD2. With 4 bases clipped from V and 2 bases from J, the junction kept 17 bases outside the gene matches. From germline, CDR1 is LNHDA and CDR2 SQIVND (reference sequence). This CDR3 is built from 19 residues. CDR3 region: CASSTLTSLAGGPTDTQYF. The CDR3 DNA is TGTGCCAGTAGTACCCTCACTTCCCTAGCGGGCGGTCCCACAGATACGCAGTATTTT.

The chain links TRBV18 to TRBJ1-4; D is unresolved. The CDR3 runs 12 residues. Trimming took 5 bases from V and 4 from J, leaving 5 bases between them. CDR1 is KGHSH and CDR2 is LQKENI in the germline V gene. CDR3 sequence reads: CASSIYNEKLFF. The CDR3 DNA reads as TGTGCCAGCTCAATCTATAATGAAAAACTGTTTTTT.

This sequence joins TRBV19 and TRBJ2-3, with TRBD2 identical over 11 bases. The CDR3 is 14 amino acids. Germline CDR1 LNHDA, CDR2 SQIVND (reference sequence). V was clipped by 7 bases and J by 4 bases; unmatched bases: 4. In nucleotides, the CDR3 is TGTGCCAGTACCCTAGCGGGAGGTGCAGATACGCAGTATTTT. Translation gives CASTLAGGADTQYF.

This clone appeared once. The chain links TRBV5-4 to TRBJ1-2, with no clear D. Trimming removed 0 bases at V and 5 bases at J, with 8 bases between. Germline loops: CDR1 SGHNT, CDR2 YYREEE (reference sequence). This CDR3 has 13 residues. CDR3 nucleotides: TGTGCCAGCAGCTTGGATCCGGATTATGGCTACACCTTC. Encoded protein: CASSLDPDYGYTF.

This clone was found once. The genes are TRBV6-5 and TRBJ1-1; D ambiguous. Germline loops: CDR1 MNHEY, CDR2 SVGAGI. The V and J ends lost 11 bases and 1 base respectively, with 14 bases between them. This CDR3 has 13 residues. CDR3 region: CASNIGRNTEAFF. Written as DNA, the CDR3 is TGTGCCTCTAACATCGGCAGGAACACTGAAGCTTTCTTT.

This sequence joins TRBV10-1 and TRBJ2-3, with 10 positions matching TRBD2. The junction had 7 bases not matched to a gene; V was cut back by 6 bases and J by 7 bases. Germline V CDR1 and CDR2: WNHNN, SYGVQD (reference sequence). The CDR3 contains 14 residues. CDR3 sequence: CASSPSGSIHTQYF. For the CDR3, the DNA is TGCGCCAGCAGCCCTAGCGGGAGTATACATACGCAGTATTTT.

V is TRBV2 and J is TRBJ2-5, with 10 bases identical to TRBD2. Germline CDR1 SNHLY, CDR2 FYNNEI. The CDR3 totals 17 residues. V lost 2 bases and J lost 5; bases outside the gene matches: 11. CDR3 in DNA: TGTGCCAGCAGTGAACGGCTAGCGGGAGTGGTAGGGGAGACCCAGTACTTC. Translated, it gives CASSERLAGVVGETQYF. Full variable domain (rest looked up from reference TRBV2 and TRBJ2-5): EPEVTQTPSHQVTQMGQEVILRCVPISNHLYFYWYRQILGQKVEFLVSFYNNEISEKSEIFDDQFSVERPDGSNFTLKIRSTKLEDSAMYFCASSERLAGVVGETQYFGPGTRLLVL.

This chain uses TRBV29-1 with TRBJ1-2, with 8 bases identical to TRBD1. CDR1 and CDR2 (germline): SQVTM, ANQGSEA. The CDR3 extends over 13 amino acids. V trimming: 3 bases; J trimming: 5 bases; junction bases outside the gene matches: 5. The CDR3 DNA reads as TGCAGCGTTGACCATCGGACAGGGTATGGCTACACCTTC. Its protein is CSVDHRTGYGYTF.

This clone has only a few counts. The genes are TRBV7-8 and TRBJ2-3; no reliable D call. Germline assignment: CDR1 SGHVS and CDR2 FQNEAQ. The CDR3 sequence is 15 residues long. V lost 5 bases, J lost 4 bases, and 16 bases lay in between. The CDR3 DNA is TGTGCCAGCAGCCCGGGCCTGAATGGCGCAGATACGCAGTATTTT. Amino acids: CASSPGLNGADTQYF.

This clone occurred once. The chain combines TRBV11-2 with TRBJ2-2; D unclear. The CDR3 length is 12 residues. Germline V gene sequence: CDR1 SGHAT, CDR2 FQNNGV. Trimming removed 0 bases from V and 8 bases from J, with 4 bases in between. This CDR3 is CASSLDRGELFF. The CDR3 nucleotides are TGTGCCAGCAGCTTAGACCGGGGGGAGCTGTTTTTT.

The chain carries TRBV3-1 (or the pseudogene TRBV3-2) and TRBJ1-2, with D uncertain. Trimming left V 0 bases short and J 0 bases short, with 11 bases between. CDR3 length: 16 amino acids. Germline loops: CDR1 LGHDT, CDR2 YNNKEL (reference sequence). The CDR3 nucleotides read TGTGCCAGCAGCCAAGATTTGAGGCGATCTAACTATGGCTACACCTTC. Protein product: CASSQDLRRSNYGYTF.

CDR3 sequence (DNA): TGTGCCAGCAGTTACGAGGGGACAGGGCTTGAAAAACTGTTTTTT. Its protein product is CASSYEGTGLEKLFF. V is TRBV6-5 and J is TRBJ1-4; 9 bases line up with TRBD1. Germline V gives CDR1 MNHEY, CDR2 SVGAGI. There are 15 residues in the CDR3. Losses at the gene ends were 2 bases for V and 7 bases for J; bases not matched to a gene: 5.

The V gene is TRBV27, the J gene TRBJ1-5, with D tentatively TRBD1 (5 bases). The germline V gene has CDR1 MNHEY and CDR2 SMNVEV (reference sequence). The CDR3 is 15 residues long. The ends were cut back, 2 bases at V and 7 bases at J, with 15 bases in the middle. CDR3 in amino acids: CASSLDGGNWQPQHF. The CDR3 coding sequence is TGTGCCAGCAGTTTAGACGGGGGAAATTGGCAGCCCCAGCATTTT.

This sequence joins TRBV9 and TRBJ2-5, with TRBD2 identical over 8 bases. This CDR3 comprises 15 residues. The germline V gene has CDR1 SGDLS and CDR2 YYNGEE. V lost 0 bases and J lost 4; bases outside the gene matches: 5. This CDR3 reads CASSVESGSLETQYF. The DNA of the CDR3 is TGTGCCAGCAGCGTAGAAAGCGGGAGCTTAGAGACCCAGTACTTC.

V is TRBV9 and J is TRBJ1-6, with 9 bases aligning to TRBD1. Trimming cost V 1 base and J 5 bases; bases outside gene matches: 7. CDR3 length equals 17 residues. From germline, CDR1 is SGDLS and CDR2 YYNGEE. CDR3 coding DNA: TGTGCCAGCAGCGTACGACCGGGACAGGGAAATAATTCACCCCTCCACTTT. Its protein product is CASSVRPGQGNNSPLHF.

The rearrangement uses TRBV5-1 and TRBJ1-1; D may be TRBD1 (6 bases). The germline CDR1 and CDR2 sequences are SGHRS and YFSETQ. Trimming removed 6 bases at V and 3 bases at J, with 18 bases between. The CDR3 has 15 amino acids. The CDR3 is CASKTGTNSYTEAFF. CDR3 DNA sequence: TGCGCCAGCAAGACCGGGACAAACTCTTACACTGAAGCTTTCTTT.

The chain couples TRBV20-1 to TRBJ2-1; 12 nucleotides match TRBD2. This CDR3 comprises 16 residues. Germline lookup yields CDR1 DFQATT and CDR2 SNEGSKA (reference sequence). Trimming removed 3 bases from V and 7 bases from J; junction bases left unmatched: 10. The CDR3 spells CSASPRLAGVRNEQFF. DNA for the CDR3: TGCAGTGCTAGTCCCCGACTAGCGGGAGTTCGAAATGAGCAGTTCTTC.

The J gene is TRBJ1-4, the V gene TRBV6-5, with 7 bases identical to TRBD1. Per germline, CDR1 MNHEY and CDR2 SVGAGI. This CDR3 region has 15 residues. V lost 6 bases and J lost 4; bases outside the gene matches: 8. DNA for the CDR3: TGTGCCAGCAGCCCGGGACAGTCGATTAATGAAAAACTGTTTTTT. Translation gives CASSPGQSINEKLFF.